This T cell receptor beta chain was captured in a study of cytomegalovirus exposure and HLA in healthy donors. Study-level background: Approximately 85 million unique TCRs from HLA-typed donors were held in an early release of data.

Primers for the PCR totalled 60 Vbeta and 13 Jbeta. Sequencing used immunoSEQ multiplex PCR; TCRdb keeps in-frame clones, though not all of them. In the table there are approximately 72,000 clones, 60% to 85% of which are singletons. Regarding this clone: The target antigen is unknown.

Findings and caveats of the study: When presence/absence was analysed, sequencing depth was taken to be roughly uniform across donors. The listing of approximately 160 TCR beta chains classed them as cytomegalovirus-associated. About 87% or about 30% of the time was how often most TCR beta V segments were productive, according to an earlier analysis.

The CDR3 length is 12 residues. Trimming removed 7 bases from V and 2 bases from J, with 7 bases in between. The germline gives CDR1 SGHAT, CDR2 FQNNGV. Sequenced input: PBMCs. J is TRBJ2-3 and V is TRBV11-2; no definite D call. This TCR came from a male donor in good health and CMV-seropositive. In DNA form, the CDR3 reads TGTGCCAGCAATATTTACACAGATACGCAGTATTTT. Protein: CASNIYTDTQYF.